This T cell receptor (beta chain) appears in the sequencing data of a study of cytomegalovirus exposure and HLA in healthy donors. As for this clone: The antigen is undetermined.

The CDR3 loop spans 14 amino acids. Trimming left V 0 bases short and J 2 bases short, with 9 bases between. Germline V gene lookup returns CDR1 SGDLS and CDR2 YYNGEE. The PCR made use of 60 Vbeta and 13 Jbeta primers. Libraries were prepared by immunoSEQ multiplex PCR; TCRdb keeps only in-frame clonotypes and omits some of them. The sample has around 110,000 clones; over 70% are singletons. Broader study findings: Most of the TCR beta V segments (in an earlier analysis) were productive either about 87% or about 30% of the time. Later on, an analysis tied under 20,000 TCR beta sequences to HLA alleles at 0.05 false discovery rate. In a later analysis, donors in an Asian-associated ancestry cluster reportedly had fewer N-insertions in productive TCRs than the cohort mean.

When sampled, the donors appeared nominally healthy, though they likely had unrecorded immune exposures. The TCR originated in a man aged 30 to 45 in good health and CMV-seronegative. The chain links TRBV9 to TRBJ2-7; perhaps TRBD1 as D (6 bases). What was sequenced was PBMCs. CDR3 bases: TGTGCCAGCAGCGTAGGGACAGCTACCTACGAGCAGTACTTC. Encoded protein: CASSVGTATYEQYF.